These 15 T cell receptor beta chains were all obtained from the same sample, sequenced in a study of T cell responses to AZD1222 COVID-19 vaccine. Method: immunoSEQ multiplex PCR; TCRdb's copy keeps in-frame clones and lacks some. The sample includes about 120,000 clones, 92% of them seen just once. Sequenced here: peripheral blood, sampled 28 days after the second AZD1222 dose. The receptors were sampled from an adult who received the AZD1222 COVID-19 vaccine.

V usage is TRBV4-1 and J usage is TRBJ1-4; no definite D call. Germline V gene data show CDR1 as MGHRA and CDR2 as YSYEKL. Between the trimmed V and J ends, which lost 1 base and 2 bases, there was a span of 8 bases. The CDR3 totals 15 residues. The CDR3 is CASSQVKYTNEKLFF. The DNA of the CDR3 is TGCGCCAGCAGCCAAGTAAAATACACTAATGAAAAACTGTTTTTT.

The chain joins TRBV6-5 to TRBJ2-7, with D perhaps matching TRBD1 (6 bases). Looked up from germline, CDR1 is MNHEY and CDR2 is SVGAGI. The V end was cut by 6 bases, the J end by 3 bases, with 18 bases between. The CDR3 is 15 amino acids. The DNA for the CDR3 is TGTGCCAGCAGGATCAGGCAGGGGCCCCTCTACGAGCAGTACTTC. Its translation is CASRIRQGPLYEQYF.

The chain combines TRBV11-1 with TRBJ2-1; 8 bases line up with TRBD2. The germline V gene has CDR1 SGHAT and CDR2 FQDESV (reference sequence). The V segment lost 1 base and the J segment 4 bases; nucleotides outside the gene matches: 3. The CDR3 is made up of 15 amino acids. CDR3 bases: TGTGCCAGCAGCTTAGACGGGGGGGCTTACAATGAGCAGTTCTTC. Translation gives CASSLDGGAYNEQFF.

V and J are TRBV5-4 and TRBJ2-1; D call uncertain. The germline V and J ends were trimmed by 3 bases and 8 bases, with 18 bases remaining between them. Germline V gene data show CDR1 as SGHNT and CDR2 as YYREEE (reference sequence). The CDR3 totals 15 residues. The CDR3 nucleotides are TGTGCCAGCAGCTCGAAAGTGGGCCTGGGCGATGAGCAGTTCTTC. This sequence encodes CASSSKVGLGDEQFF.

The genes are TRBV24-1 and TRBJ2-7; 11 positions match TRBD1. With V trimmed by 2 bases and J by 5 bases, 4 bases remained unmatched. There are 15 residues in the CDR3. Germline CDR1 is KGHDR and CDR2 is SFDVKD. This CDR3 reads CATSDSGQGANEQYF. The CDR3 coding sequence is TGTGCCACCAGTGATTCAGGACAGGGGGCAAACGAGCAGTACTTC.

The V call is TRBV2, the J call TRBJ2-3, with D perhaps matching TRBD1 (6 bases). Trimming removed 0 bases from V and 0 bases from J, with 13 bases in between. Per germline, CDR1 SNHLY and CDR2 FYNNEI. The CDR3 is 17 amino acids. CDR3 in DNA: TGTGCCAGCAGTGAAGCGGGTCCGGGACAAAGCACAGATACGCAGTATTTT. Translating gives CASSEAGPGQSTDTQYF.

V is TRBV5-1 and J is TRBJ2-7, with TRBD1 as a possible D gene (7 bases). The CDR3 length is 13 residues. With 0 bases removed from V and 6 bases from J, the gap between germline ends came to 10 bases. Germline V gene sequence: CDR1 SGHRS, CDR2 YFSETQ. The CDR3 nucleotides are TGCGCCAGCAGCTTGGGACAGGGAGGCGAGCAGTACTTC. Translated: CASSLGQGGEQYF.

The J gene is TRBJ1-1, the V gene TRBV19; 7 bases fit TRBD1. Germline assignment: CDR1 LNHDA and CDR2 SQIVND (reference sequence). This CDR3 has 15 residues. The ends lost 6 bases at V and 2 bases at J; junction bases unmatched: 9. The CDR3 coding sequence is TGTGCCAGTAGGGAACAGGGGCGGCTAAACACTGAAGCTTTCTTT. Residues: CASREQGRLNTEAFF. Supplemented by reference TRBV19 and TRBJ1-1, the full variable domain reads DGGITQSPKYLFRKEGQNVTLSCEQNLNHDAMYWYRQDPGQGLRLIYYSQIVNDFQKGDIAEGYSVSREKKESFPLTVTSAQKNPTAFYLCASREQGRLNTEAFFGQGTRLTVV.

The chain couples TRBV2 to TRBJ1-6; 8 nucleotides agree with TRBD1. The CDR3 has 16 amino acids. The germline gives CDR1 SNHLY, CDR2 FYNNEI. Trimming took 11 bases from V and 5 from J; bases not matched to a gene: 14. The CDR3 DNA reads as TGTGCCGGCGGACAGGGTCAGTTATTCAATAATTCACCCCTCCACTTT. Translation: CAGGQGQLFNNSPLHF.

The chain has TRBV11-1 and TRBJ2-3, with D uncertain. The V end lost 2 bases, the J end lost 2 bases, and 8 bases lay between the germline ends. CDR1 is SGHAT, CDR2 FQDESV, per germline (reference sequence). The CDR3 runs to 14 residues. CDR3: CASSLNPITDTQYF. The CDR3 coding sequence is TGTGCCAGCAGCTTAAATCCGATCACAGATACGCAGTATTTT.

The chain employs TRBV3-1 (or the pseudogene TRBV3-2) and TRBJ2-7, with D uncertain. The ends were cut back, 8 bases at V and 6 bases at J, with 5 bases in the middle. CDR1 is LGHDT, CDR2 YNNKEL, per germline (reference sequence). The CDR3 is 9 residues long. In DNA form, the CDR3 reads TGTGCCAGCCGTTGCGAGCAGTACTTC. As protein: CASRCEQYF.

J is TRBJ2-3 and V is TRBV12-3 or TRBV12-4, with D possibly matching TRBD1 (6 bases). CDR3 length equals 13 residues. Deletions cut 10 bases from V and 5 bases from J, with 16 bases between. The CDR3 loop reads CATGVGRIDTQYF. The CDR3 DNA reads TGTGCCACAGGGGTTGGGCGTATAGATACGCAGTATTTT.

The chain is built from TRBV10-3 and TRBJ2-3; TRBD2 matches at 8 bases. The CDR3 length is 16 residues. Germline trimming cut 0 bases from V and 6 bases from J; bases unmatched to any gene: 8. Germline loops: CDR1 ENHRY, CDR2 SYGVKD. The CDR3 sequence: CAISESRAGEKDTQYF. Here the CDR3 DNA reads TGTGCCATCAGTGAGTCTAGAGCGGGGGAGAAGGATACGCAGTATTTT.

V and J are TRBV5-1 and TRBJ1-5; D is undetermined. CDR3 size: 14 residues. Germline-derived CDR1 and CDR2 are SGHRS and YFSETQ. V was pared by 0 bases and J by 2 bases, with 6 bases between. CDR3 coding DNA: TGCGCCAGCAGCTTGGAGAGCGGCAATCAGCCCCAGCATTTT. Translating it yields CASSLESGNQPQHF.

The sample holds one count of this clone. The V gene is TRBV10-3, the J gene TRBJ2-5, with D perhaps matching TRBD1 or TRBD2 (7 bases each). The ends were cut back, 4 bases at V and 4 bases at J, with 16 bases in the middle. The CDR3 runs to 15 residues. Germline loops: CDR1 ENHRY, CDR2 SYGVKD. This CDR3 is CAISGTGGEGETQYF. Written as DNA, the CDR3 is TGTGCCATCAGTGGGACAGGTGGGGAGGGAGAGACCCAGTACTTC.